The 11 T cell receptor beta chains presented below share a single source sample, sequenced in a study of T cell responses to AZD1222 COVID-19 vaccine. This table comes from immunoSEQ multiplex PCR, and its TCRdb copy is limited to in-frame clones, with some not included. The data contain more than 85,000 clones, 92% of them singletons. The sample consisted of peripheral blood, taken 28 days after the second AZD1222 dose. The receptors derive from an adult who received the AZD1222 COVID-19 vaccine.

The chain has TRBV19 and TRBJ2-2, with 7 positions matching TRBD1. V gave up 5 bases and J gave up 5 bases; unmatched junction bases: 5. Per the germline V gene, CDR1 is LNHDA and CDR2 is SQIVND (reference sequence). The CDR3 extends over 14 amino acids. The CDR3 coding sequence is TGTGCCAGTAGTTTCGACAGGGATACCGGGGAGCTGTTTTTT. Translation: CASSFDRDTGELFF.

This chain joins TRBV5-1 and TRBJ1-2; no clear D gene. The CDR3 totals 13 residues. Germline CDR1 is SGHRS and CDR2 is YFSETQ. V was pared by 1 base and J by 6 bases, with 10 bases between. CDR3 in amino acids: CASSLKTGDGYTF. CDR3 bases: TGCGCCAGCAGCTTGAAAACGGGCGATGGCTACACCTTC.

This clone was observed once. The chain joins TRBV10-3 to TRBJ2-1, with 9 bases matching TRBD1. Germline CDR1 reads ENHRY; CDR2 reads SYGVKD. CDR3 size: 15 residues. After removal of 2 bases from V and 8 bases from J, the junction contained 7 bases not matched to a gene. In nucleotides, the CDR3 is TGTGCCATCAGTGAGCAACAGGGGGCATGGGATGAGCAGTTCTTC. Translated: CAISEQQGAWDEQFF.

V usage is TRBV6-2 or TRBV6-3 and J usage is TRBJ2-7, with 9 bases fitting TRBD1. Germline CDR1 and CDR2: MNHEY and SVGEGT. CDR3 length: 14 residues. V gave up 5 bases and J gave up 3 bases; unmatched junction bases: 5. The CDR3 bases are TGTGCCAGCAGTGCGGGACAGGGTGGCTACGAGCAGTACTTC. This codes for CASSAGQGGYEQYF.

The CDR3 sequence is CASSRDSLNTGELFF. The CDR3 DNA reads as TGCGCCAGCAGCCGGGACAGCCTTAACACCGGGGAGCTGTTTTTT. The V and J genes are TRBV5-1 and TRBJ2-2; 7 bases agree with TRBD1. Trimming took 4 bases from V and 2 from J; bases not matched to a gene: 5. The V gene's germline CDR1 is SGHRS and CDR2 YFSETQ. The CDR3 runs 15 residues.

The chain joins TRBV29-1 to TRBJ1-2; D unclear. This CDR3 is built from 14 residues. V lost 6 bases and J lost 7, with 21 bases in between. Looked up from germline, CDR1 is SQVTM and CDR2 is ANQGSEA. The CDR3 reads CSVVVGTSGFGYTF. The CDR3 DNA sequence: TGCAGCGTAGTCGTGGGTACCTCTGGTTTTGGCTACACCTTC.

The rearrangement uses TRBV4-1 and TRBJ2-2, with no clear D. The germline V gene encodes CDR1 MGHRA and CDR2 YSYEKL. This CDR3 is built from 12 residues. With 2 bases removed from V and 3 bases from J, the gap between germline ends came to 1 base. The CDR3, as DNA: TGCGCCAGCAGCCAACACACCGGGGAGCTGTTTTTT. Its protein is CASSQHTGELFF.

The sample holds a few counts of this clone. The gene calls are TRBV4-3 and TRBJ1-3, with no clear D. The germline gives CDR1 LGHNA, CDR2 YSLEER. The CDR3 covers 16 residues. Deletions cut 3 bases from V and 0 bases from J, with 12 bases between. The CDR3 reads CASSQQILPSGNTIYF. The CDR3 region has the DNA TGCGCCAGCAGCCAGCAAATACTCCCCTCTGGAAACACCATATATTTT.

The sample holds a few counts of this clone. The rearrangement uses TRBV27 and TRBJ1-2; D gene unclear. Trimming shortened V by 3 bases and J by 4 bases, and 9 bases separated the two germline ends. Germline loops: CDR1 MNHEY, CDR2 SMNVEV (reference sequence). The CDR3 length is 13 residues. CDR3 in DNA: TGTGCCAGCAGTTTTTGGCAGGCCTATGGCTACACCTTC. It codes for CASSFWQAYGYTF.

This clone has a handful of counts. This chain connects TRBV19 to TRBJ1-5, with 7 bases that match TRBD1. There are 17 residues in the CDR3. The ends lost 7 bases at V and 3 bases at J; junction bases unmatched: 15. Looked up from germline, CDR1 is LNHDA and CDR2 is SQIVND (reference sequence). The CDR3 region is CASISGTGVIDNQPQHF. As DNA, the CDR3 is TGTGCCAGTATCTCCGGAACAGGGGTTATCGACAATCAGCCCCAGCATTTT.

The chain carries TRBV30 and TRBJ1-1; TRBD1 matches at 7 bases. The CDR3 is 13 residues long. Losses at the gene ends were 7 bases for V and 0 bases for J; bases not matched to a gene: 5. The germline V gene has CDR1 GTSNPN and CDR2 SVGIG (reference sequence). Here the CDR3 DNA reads TGTGCCTCCCGACAGGGAATGAACACTGAAGCTTTCTTT. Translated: CASRQGMNTEAFF.